The clone carrying this T cell receptor (beta chain) was found a few times. Its antigen is as yet unknown. The PCR had 60 Vbeta and 13 Jbeta primers. Sequenced by immunoSEQ multiplex PCR; TCRdb stores in-frame clones only, minus some. Counted here are fewer than 110,000 clones, approximately 79% occurring once; the ten biggest clones make up less than 15%. These data belong to a study of cytomegalovirus exposure and HLA in healthy donors. Broader study findings: As a later analysis showed, a missense DCLRE1C variant was linked to trimming of TCR beta V- and J-genes. Within an earlier analysis, most TCR beta V segments proved productive either about 87% or about 30% of the time. Indistinguishability led to the exclusion of some V segments, TRBV6-2 and TRBV6-3 included.

CDR3 size: 12 residues. Looked up from germline, CDR1 is GTSNPN and CDR2 is SVGIG (reference sequence). Trimming removed 3 bases at V and 5 bases at J, with 8 bases between. What was sequenced was PBMCs. The receptor comes from a woman in her 40s in good health and CMV-seropositive. This chain joins TRBV30 and TRBJ2-1, with D possibly matching TRBD1 (5 bases). The CDR3 DNA reads TGTGCCTGGAGGGGGCAAAACAATGAGCAGTTCTTC. Amino acid sequence: CAWRGQNNEQFF.